These T cell receptor beta chains were read from a single sample in a study of blood T cell repertoires in COVID-19. Sequencing was performed with immunoSEQ multiplex PCR; in TCRdb, only in-frame clones are kept and a portion is missing. The repertoire holds around 230,000 clones, with approximately 90% as singletons. Input material: peripheral blood. Source of these receptors: a man younger than 45 who had recovered from COVID-19. CDR3s include the opening cysteine and the closing phenylalanine or tryptophan. Each record gives: clone size, V gene, D gene, J gene, CDR3 protein, CDR3 DNA. D genes are given only for firm matches. For some rows the clone size is stated as once, few or many, or as a class when expanded; others skip it.

once	TRBV11-2	-	TRBJ2-1	CASMITGLNEQFF	TGTGCCAGCATGATAACAGGTCTCAATGAGCAGTTCTTC
-	TRBV6-6	TRBD1	TRBJ1-1	CASRPGTGVMNTEAFF	TGTGCCAGCAGGCCCGGGACAGGGGTCATGAACACTGAAGCTTTCTTT
once	TRBV7-9	-	TRBJ1-2	CASSLSLNYGYTF	TGTGCCAGCAGCCTCAGTCTCAACTATGGCTACACCTTC
-	TRBV6-5	-	TRBJ1-3	CASSYDKSSGNTIYF	TGTGCCAGCAGTTACGACAAGAGCTCTGGAAACACCATATATTTT
few	TRBV4-1	TRBD2	TRBJ2-2	CASSQVIRAGGRTGELFF	TGCGCCAGCAGCCAAGTCATTCGGGCGGGGGGGCGGACCGGGGAGCTGTTTTTT
-	TRBV19	TRBD1	TRBJ2-7	CATSITDRDEQYF	TGTGCCACCTCAATTACCGACAGGGACGAGCAGTACTTC
few	TRBV7-8	TRBD1	TRBJ1-2	CASSLDQTGQTNYGYTF	TGTGCCAGCAGCCTAGATCAAACGGGACAGACAAACTATGGCTACACCTTC
-	TRBV6-5	TRBD1	TRBJ1-1	CASNNLRDRISEAFF	TGTGCCAGCAATAACCTTCGGGACAGGATATCTGAAGCTTTCTTT
-	TRBV5-8	-	TRBJ1-4	CASSPWGHLNEKLFF	TGTGCCAGCAGCCCATGGGGACATCTTAATGAAAAACTGTTTTTT
-	TRBV6-5	-	TRBJ1-3	CASSSGGLLGNTIYF	TGTGCCAGCAGTTCGGGGGGTTTGCTCGGAAACACCATATATTTT
few	TRBV27	TRBD1	TRBJ1-6	CASSSQTGVRSPLHF	TGTGCCAGCAGTTCACAGACAGGGGTTCGTTCACCCCTCCACTTT
-	TRBV14	-	TRBJ2-1	CASSQPGGSREQFF	TGTGCCAGCAGCCAACCAGGGGGGTCCCGTGAGCAGTTCTTC
-	TRBV11-3	TRBD1	TRBJ1-6	CASRYSQGGPLHF	TGTGCCAGCAGATATAGCCAGGGGGGACCCCTCCACTTT
-	TRBV11-3	TRBD2	TRBJ2-5	CASSLGLGSGSQETQYF	TGTGCCAGCAGCTTAGGTCTGGGTAGCGGGTCCCAAGAGACCCAGTACTTC
once	TRBV28	-	TRBJ2-7	CASRYYYEQYF	TGTGCCAGCAGGTATTACTACGAGCAGTACTTC
-	TRBV4-3	-	TRBJ2-2	CASSQEKPPYTGELFF	TGCGCCAGCAGCCAAGAGAAGCCCCCCTACACCGGGGAGCTGTTTTTT
few	TRBV6-2/TRBV6-3	-	TRBJ2-1	CASSFDGPGGGNEQFF	TGTGCCAGCAGTTTCGACGGTCCCGGGGGAGGCAATGAGCAGTTCTTC
-	TRBV5-1	-	TRBJ1-2	CASSLGQTSGYTF	TGCGCCAGCAGCTTGGGACAGACGAGTGGCTACACCTTC
-	TRBV3-1/TRBV3-2	-	TRBJ1-1	CASSRQVLNTEAFF	TGTGCCAGCAGCCGCCAGGTGCTTAACACTGAAGCTTTCTTT
-	TRBV19	-	TRBJ2-1	CASSIGGGSEQFF	TGTGCCAGTAGTATAGGAGGAGGGAGTGAGCAGTTCTTC
-	TRBV2	-	TRBJ1-2	CASKGVRYGYTF	TGTGCCAGCAAGGGGGTGCGGTATGGCTACACCTTC
-	TRBV6-5	-	TRBJ2-3	CASGGAVDTQYF	TGTGCCAGCGGGGGGGCGGTAGATACGCAGTATTTT
-	TRBV29-1	-	TRBJ1-5	CSVRGGAGNQPQHF	TGCAGCGTTAGAGGGGGGGCAGGCAATCAGCCCCAGCATTTT
-	TRBV5-6	-	TRBJ1-2	CASSPVGGLGGYTF	TGTGCCAGCAGCCCGGTCGGGGGGCTGGGTGGCTACACCTTC
-	TRBV19	-	TRBJ1-1	CASSIGGLEAFF	TGTGCCAGTAGTATAGGCGGGCTTGAAGCTTTCTTT
-	TRBV30	TRBD1	TRBJ1-6	CARGQGAAPLHF	TGTGCCCGGGGACAGGGGGCTGCACCCCTCCACTTT
-	TRBV5-8	-	TRBJ1-2	CASSLTGGNYGYTF	TGTGCCAGCAGCTTGACGGGGGGGAACTATGGCTACACCTTC
-	TRBV5-1	-	TRBJ2-5	CASSLASGETQYF	TGCGCCAGCAGCTTAGCATCTGGAGAGACCCAGTACTTC
-	TRBV24-1	-	TRBJ2-1	CATSDFGDRSRSEQFF	TGTGCCACCAGTGATTTCGGAGATCGTAGTCGAAGTGAGCAGTTCTTC
-	TRBV19	TRBD1	TRBJ1-1	CASSSRTGTGNTEAFF	TGTGCCAGTAGTTCACGGACAGGGACGGGGAACACTGAAGCTTTCTTT
-	TRBV4-3	TRBD1	TRBJ1-1	CASSQDDWTGTEAFF	TGCGCCAGCAGCCAAGATGACTGGACAGGGACTGAAGCTTTCTTT
-	TRBV18	TRBD1	TRBJ1-1	CASSPDRAHTEAFF	TGTGCCAGCTCACCCGACAGGGCCCACACTGAAGCTTTCTTT
-	TRBV9	-	TRBJ1-1	CASSVGGGRAFF	TGTGCCAGCAGCGTAGGAGGGGGTCGAGCTTTCTTT
-	TRBV25-1	-	TRBJ1-1	CASSPQGQRGMNTEAFF	TGTGCCAGCAGCCCTCAGGGCCAGAGGGGGATGAACACTGAAGCTTTCTTT
-	TRBV7-2	-	TRBJ1-6	CASSFQGMAGFPPLHF	TGTGCCAGCAGCTTCCAGGGCATGGCCGGGTTTCCACCCCTCCACTTT
-	TRBV30	-	TRBJ1-2	CAWSGSLSGIPNF	TGTGCCTGGAGTGGCTCTCTCTCGGGGATTCCCAACTTC
-	TRBV27	TRBD2	TRBJ2-1	CASSSGLAGYEQFF	TGTGCCAGCAGTTCGGGACTAGCGGGGTATGAGCAGTTCTTC
-	TRBV6-2/TRBV6-3	-	TRBJ2-5	CASSLGPGETQYF	TGTGCCAGCAGTCTGGGGCCCGGAGAGACCCAGTACTTC
-	TRBV7-9	-	TRBJ1-4	CASSLGGDFDEKLFF	TGTGCCAGCAGCTTAGGGGGGGATTTCGATGAAAAACTGTTTTTT
once	TRBV5-1	-	TRBJ2-7	CASSLQTGSSEQYF	TGCGCCAGCAGCCTCCAAACAGGGTCAAGCGAGCAGTACTTC
once	TRBV14	-	TRBJ1-2	CASSQDGGTGRIYGYTF	TGTGCCAGCAGCCAAGATGGGGGAACAGGGAGAATCTATGGCTACACCTTC
once	TRBV5-6	-	TRBJ1-4	CASSLAGRGAEKLFF	TGTGCCAGCAGCTTGGCGGGCAGGGGAGCGGAAAAACTGTTTTTT
-	TRBV5-4	TRBD2	TRBJ2-5	CASSLGTSGGSYGETQYF	TGTGCCAGCAGCTTGGGGACTAGCGGGGGATCATACGGGGAGACCCAGTACTTC
-	TRBV11-2	-	TRBJ2-1	CASSYSSSYNEQFF	TGTGCCAGCAGCTACTCGAGCTCCTACAATGAGCAGTTCTTC
-	TRBV11-2	TRBD2	TRBJ2-7	CASSPPSIAGGSYEQYF	TGTGCCAGCAGCCCACCTTCGATCGCGGGGGGCTCCTACGAGCAGTACTTC
-	TRBV27	-	TRBJ1-1	CASSLSLGGTEAFF	TGTGCCAGCAGTTTATCGTTAGGGGGCACTGAAGCTTTCTTT
once	TRBV10-2	TRBD1	TRBJ2-2	CASRGTGTGYSTGELFF	TGCGCCAGCAGGGGTACCGGGACAGGGTATTCAACCGGGGAGCTGTTTTTT
few	TRBV2	TRBD2	TRBJ2-5	CASSTRTSHETQYF	TGTGCCAGCAGTACACGGACTAGCCACGAGACCCAGTACTTC
-	TRBV10-3	TRBD1	TRBJ2-1	CAISEGQGVSNEQFF	TGTGCCATCAGTGAGGGACAGGGGGTCTCCAATGAGCAGTTCTTC
-	TRBV6-5	TRBD1	TRBJ1-4	CASRGTGTGNEKLFF	TGTGCCAGCAGGGGGACCGGGACAGGGAACGAAAAACTGTTTTTT
-	TRBV5-5	TRBD1	TRBJ1-5	CASSLVPGQGGDGQPQHF	TGTGCCAGCAGCTTGGTCCCGGGACAGGGAGGCGATGGTCAGCCCCAGCATTTT
-	TRBV7-7	TRBD2	TRBJ2-5	CASSTSGGGQETQYF	TGTGCCAGCAGCACTAGCGGGGGCGGCCAAGAGACCCAGTACTTC
few	TRBV2	TRBD1	TRBJ2-2	CASSEAPTGGNTGELFF	TGTGCCAGCAGTGAAGCTCCGACAGGGGGAAACACCGGGGAGCTGTTTTTT
-	TRBV24-1	TRBD2	TRBJ2-7	CATSDLTSGGYEQYF	TGTGCCACCAGTGACCTGACTAGCGGGGGCTACGAGCAGTACTTC
-	TRBV5-4	TRBD1	TRBJ2-7	CASSFYRGFSYEQYF	TGTGCCAGCAGCTTTTACAGGGGCTTCTCCTACGAGCAGTACTTC